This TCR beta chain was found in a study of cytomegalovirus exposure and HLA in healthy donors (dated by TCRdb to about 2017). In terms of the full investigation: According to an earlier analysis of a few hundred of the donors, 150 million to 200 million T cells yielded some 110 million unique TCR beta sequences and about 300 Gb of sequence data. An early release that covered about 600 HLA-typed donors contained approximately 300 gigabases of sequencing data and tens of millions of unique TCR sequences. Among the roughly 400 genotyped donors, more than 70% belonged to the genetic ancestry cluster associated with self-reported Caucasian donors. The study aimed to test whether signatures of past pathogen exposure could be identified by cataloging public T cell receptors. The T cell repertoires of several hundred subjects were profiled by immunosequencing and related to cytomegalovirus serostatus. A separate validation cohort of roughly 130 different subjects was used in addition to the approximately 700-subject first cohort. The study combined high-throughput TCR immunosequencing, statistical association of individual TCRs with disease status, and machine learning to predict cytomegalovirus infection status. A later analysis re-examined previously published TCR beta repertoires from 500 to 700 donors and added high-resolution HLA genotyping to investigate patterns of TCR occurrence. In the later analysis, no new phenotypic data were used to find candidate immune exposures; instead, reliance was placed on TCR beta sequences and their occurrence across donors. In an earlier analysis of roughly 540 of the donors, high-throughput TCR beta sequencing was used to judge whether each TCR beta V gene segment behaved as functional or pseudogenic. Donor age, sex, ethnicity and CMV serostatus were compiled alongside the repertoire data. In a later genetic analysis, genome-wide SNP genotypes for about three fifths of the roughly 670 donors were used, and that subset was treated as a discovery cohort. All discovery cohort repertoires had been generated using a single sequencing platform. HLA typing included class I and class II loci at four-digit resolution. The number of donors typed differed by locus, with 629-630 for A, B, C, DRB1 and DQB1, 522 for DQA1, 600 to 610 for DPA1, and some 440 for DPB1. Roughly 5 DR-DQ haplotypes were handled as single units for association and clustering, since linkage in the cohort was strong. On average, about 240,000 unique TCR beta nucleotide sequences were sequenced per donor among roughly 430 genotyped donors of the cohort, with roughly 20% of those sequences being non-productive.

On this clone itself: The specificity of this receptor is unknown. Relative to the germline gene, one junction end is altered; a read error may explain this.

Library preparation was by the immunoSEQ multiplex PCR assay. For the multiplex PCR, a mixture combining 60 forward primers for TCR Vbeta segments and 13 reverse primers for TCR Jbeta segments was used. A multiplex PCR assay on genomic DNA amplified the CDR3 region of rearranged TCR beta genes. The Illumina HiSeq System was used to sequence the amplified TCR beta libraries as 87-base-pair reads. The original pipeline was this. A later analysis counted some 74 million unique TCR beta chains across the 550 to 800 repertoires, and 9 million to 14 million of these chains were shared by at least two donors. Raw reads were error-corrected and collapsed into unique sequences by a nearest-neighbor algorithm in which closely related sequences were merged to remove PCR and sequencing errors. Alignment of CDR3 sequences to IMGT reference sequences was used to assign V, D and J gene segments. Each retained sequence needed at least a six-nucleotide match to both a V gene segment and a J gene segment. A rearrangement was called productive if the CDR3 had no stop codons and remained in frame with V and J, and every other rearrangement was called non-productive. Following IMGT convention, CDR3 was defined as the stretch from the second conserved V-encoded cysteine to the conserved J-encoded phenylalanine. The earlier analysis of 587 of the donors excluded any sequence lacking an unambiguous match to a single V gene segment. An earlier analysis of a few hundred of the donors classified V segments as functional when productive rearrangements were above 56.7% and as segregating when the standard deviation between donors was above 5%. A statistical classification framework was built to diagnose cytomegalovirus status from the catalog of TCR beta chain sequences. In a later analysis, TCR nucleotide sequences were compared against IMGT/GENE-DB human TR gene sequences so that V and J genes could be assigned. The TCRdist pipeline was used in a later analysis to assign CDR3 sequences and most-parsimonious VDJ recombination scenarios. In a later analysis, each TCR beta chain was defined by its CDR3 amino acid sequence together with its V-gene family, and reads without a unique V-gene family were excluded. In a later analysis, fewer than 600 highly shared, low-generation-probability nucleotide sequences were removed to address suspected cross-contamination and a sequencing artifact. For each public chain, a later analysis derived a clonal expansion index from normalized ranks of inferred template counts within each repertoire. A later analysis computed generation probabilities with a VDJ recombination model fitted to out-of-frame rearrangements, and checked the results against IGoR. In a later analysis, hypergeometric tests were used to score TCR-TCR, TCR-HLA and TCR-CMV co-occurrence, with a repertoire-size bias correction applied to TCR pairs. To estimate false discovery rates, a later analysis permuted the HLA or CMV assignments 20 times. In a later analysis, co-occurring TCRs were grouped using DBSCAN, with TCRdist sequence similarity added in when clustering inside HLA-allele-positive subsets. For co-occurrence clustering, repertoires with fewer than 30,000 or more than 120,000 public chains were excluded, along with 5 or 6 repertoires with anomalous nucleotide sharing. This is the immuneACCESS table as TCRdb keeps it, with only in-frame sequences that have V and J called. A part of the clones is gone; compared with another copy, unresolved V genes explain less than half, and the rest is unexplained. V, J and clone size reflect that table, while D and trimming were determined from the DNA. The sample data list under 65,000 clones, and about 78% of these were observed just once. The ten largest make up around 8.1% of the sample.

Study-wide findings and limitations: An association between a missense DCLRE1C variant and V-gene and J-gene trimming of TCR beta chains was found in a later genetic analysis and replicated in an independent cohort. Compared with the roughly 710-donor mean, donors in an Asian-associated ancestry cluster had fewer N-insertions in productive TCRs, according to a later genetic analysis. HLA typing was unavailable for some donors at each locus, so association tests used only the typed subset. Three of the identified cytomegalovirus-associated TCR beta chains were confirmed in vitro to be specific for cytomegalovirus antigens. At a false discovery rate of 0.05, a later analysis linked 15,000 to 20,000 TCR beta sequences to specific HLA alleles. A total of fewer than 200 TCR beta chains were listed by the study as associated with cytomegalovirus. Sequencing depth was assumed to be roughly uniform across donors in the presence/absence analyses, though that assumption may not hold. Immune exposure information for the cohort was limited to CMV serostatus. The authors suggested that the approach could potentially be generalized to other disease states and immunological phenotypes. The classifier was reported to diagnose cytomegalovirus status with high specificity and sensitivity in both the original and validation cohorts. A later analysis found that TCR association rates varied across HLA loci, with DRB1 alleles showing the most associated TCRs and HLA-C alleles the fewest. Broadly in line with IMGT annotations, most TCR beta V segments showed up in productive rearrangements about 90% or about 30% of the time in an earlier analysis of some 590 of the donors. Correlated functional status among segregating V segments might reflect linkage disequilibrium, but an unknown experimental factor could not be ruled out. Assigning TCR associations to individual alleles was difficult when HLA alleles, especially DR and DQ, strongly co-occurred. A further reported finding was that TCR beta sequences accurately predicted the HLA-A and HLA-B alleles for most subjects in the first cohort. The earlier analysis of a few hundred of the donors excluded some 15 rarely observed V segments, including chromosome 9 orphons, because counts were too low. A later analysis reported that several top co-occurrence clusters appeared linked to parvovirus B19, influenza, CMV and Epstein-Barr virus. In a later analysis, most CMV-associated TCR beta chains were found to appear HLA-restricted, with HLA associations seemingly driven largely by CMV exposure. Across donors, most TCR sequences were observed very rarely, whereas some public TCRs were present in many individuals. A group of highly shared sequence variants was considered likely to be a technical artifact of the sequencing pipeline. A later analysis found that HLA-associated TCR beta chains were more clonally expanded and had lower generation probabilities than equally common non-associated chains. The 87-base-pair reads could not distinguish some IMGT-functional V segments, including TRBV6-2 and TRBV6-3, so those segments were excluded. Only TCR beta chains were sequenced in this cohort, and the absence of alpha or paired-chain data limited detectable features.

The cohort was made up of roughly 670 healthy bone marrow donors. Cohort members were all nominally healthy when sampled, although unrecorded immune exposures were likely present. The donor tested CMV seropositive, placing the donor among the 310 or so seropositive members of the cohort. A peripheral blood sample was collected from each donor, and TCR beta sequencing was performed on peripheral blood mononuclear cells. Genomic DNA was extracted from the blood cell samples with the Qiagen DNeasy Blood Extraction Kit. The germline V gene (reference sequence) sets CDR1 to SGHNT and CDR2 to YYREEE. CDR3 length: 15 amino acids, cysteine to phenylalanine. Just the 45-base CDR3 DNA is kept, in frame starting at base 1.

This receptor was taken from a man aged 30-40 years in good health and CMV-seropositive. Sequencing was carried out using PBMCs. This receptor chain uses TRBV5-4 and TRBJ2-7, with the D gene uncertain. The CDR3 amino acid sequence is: CASSLGPGSPYEQYF. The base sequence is TGTGCCAGCAGTTTGGGTCCAGGATCCCCCTACGAGCAGTACTTC.